These 7 T cell receptor beta chains were sequenced from one sample in a study of blood T cell repertoires in COVID-19. Measured with immunoSEQ multiplex PCR; TCRdb has only the in-frame clones, and not every one. The data contain under 250,000 clones, approximately 83% of them singletons. Sequencing was done on a sample of PBMCs or T cells enriched from blood (not recorded which). These receptors were obtained from a woman aged 35 to 49 who had been exposed to COVID-19.

The rearrangement joins TRBV7-8 to TRBJ1-1; 8 bases agree with TRBD1. V was clipped by 6 bases and J by 2 bases; unmatched bases: 5. CDR1 and CDR2 (germline): SGHVS, FQNEAQ. The CDR3 spans 14 residues. The chain's CDR3 is CASRSDRGNTEAFF. The CDR3 DNA follows: TGTGCCAGCAGGTCAGACAGGGGCAACACTGAAGCTTTCTTT.

This chain uses TRBV9 with TRBJ1-5; 7 bases line up with TRBD1. The CDR3 runs to 14 residues. Trimming removed 4 bases from V and 4 bases from J; junction bases left unmatched: 5. The germline CDR1 and CDR2 sequences are SGDLS and YYNGEE. CDR3 loop: CASSPGGTNQPQHF. The DNA of the CDR3 is TGTGCCAGCAGCCCAGGGGGGACTAATCAGCCCCAGCATTTT.

The rearrangement uses TRBV11-2 and TRBJ1-3; unclear D gene. CDR1 and CDR2 from the germline V gene are SGHAT and FQNNGV. V lost 0 bases, J lost 3 bases, and 12 bases lay in between. This CDR3 contains 16 residues. CDR3 region: CASSLDEGVFGNTIYF. The DNA of the CDR3 is TGTGCCAGCAGCTTAGATGAGGGTGTCTTTGGAAACACCATATATTTT. Together with reference TRBV11-2 and TRBJ1-3, the CDR3 gives the full variable domain: EAGVAQSPRYKIIEKRQSVAFWCNPISGHATLYWYQQILGQGPKLLIQFQNNGVVDDSQLPKDRFSAERLKGVDSTLKIQPAKLEDSAVYLCASSLDEGVFGNTIYFGEGSWLTVV.

The chain combines TRBV28 with TRBJ1-1, with a weak D call TRBD1 (6 bases). CDR3 length equals 15 residues. From germline, CDR1 is MDHEN and CDR2 SYDVKM. V was pared by 6 bases and J by 7 bases, with 21 bases between. The CDR3 loop is CASSIGGQGESEAFF. In DNA, the CDR3 is TGTGCCAGCAGCATCGGGGGGCAGGGTGAGAGTGAAGCTTTCTTT.

The J gene is TRBJ2-6, the V gene TRBV28, with D hard to call. CDR3 length: 15 amino acids. V lost 5 bases, J lost 2 bases, and 10 bases lay in between. Germline values: CDR1 MDHEN, CDR2 SYDVKM. CDR3 sequence: CASSVGYPGANVLTF. Written as DNA, the CDR3 is TGTGCCAGCAGTGTCGGGTATCCTGGGGCCAACGTCCTGACTTTC.

The J gene is TRBJ2-7, the V gene TRBV18, with TRBD1 identical over 7 bases. Trimming cost V 3 bases and J 4 bases; bases outside gene matches: 9. Germline V CDR1 and CDR2: KGHSH, LQKENI. The CDR3 consists of 15 residues. The DNA of the CDR3 is TGTGCCAGCTCACCGCAACCGGGACAGACATACGAGCAGTACTTC. Amino acids: CASSPQPGQTYEQYF.

V usage is TRBV5-6 and J usage is TRBJ2-2, with D possibly TRBD1 on 5 matching bases. Between the trimmed V and J ends, which lost 4 bases and 5 bases, there was a span of 18 bases. The CDR3 is 16 residues long. Germline V gene data show CDR1 as SGHDT and CDR2 as YYEEEE. Written as DNA, the CDR3 is TGTGCCAGCAGCCTCGCCTCCGGCAGGGCTACCGGGGAGCTGTTTTTT. Protein sequence: CASSLASGRATGELFF.